This entry describes one T cell receptor (beta chain). This entry belongs to a study of T cell responses to AZD1222 COVID-19 vaccine. V was pared by 3 bases and J by 2 bases, with 12 bases between. CDR3 size: 14 residues. In germline, CDR1 is SGDLS, CDR2 YYNGEE. Data came from immunoSEQ multiplex PCR; TCRdb stores just in-frame clones and leaves some out. The sample lists approximately 150,000 clones; approximately 90% were seen once. The clonotype originates from an adult who received the AZD1222 COVID-19 vaccine. The chain uses TRBV9 and TRBJ2-7, with D perhaps TRBD1 or TRBD2 (5 bases each). The specimen was peripheral blood, collected 28 days after the second AZD1222 dose. The CDR3 loop reads CASSAGTATYEQYF. CDR3 in DNA: TGTGCCAGCAGCGCCGGGACGGCGACCTACGAGCAGTACTTC.